This T cell receptor beta chain emerged from a study of a mutant IDH1 vaccine in newly diagnosed glioma. Trimming cost V 0 bases and J 3 bases, with 10 bases left between them. The CDR3 runs to 15 residues. Germline CDR1 is SGHRS and CDR2 is YFSETQ. Regarding time point: week 35, safety follow-up. Vaccination used 300 ug of mutant IDH1 20-mer peptide per dose, with topical imiquimod. As to this clone: Its antigen is unidentified.

Assay: immunoSEQ multiplex PCR; the TCRdb copy retains only in-frame clones and omits some. This table has some 45,000 clones, roughly 84% appearing once. Sample: PBMCs, taken from a glioma patient whose treatment included an IDH1 peptide vaccine. The rearrangement uses TRBV5-1 and TRBJ2-1; D might be TRBD2 (6 bases). The receptor's source is a woman aged 45 to 65 with glioma. The CDR3 spells CASSLEGLDYNEQFF. The CDR3 region has the DNA TGCGCCAGCAGCTTGGAGGGACTGGACTACAATGAGCAGTTCTTC.